This T cell receptor (beta chain) was obtained from a study of radiotherapy plus CTLA-4 blockade in lung cancer. Findings of the study overall: With interferon-beta, early dynamics of blood T cell clones were reported to best predict response.

Worth noting for this clone: What it binds is unknown.

Focal radiation and CTLA-4 blockade (ipilimumab) were tested in chemo-refractory metastatic non-small-cell lung cancer patients. Data came from immunoSEQ multiplex PCR; TCRdb stores just in-frame clones and leaves some out. The table shows over 100,000 clones, with over 80% occurring only once. This TCR derives from a human donor with non-small cell lung cancer that progressed on radiotherapy plus ipilimumab. The sample in question was peripheral blood, obtained from a patient treated with radiotherapy plus ipilimumab.

CDR3 sequence reads: CSVEGRTGDGYTF. DNA of the CDR3: TGCAGCGTTGAAGGCCGGACAGGGGATGGCTACACCTTC. The rearrangement uses TRBV29-1 and TRBJ1-2; TRBD1 agrees at 9 bases. Germline V gene data show CDR1 as SQVTM and CDR2 as ANQGSEA. The CDR3 extends over 13 amino acids. The ends lost 1 base at V and 6 bases at J; junction bases unmatched: 3.